The sequence of this TCR beta chain was determined in a study of OX40 agonist ivuxolimab in advanced cancers. The CDR3 consists of 14 residues. Germline V CDR1 and CDR2: SGHDT, YYEEEE. Germline trimming cut 4 bases from V and 3 bases from J; bases unmatched to any gene: 4. The table came from immunoSEQ multiplex PCR; TCRdb's copy has only in-frame clones and leaves some out. This sample yields roughly 35,000 clones, of which around 81% are seen a single time; around a fifth belongs to the top ten. The V call is TRBV5-6, the J call TRBJ2-5; 9 bases are shared with TRBD1. The sequence was obtained from an adult with an advanced solid tumor such as melanoma, head and neck, liver or kidney cancer. Sequencing was performed on CD4+ or CD8+ T cells sorted from blood, taken in a trial of the OX40 agonist ivuxolimab. The CDR3: CASSMGQGKETQYF. DNA for the CDR3: TGTGCCAGCAGCATGGGACAGGGAAAAGAGACCCAGTACTTC.